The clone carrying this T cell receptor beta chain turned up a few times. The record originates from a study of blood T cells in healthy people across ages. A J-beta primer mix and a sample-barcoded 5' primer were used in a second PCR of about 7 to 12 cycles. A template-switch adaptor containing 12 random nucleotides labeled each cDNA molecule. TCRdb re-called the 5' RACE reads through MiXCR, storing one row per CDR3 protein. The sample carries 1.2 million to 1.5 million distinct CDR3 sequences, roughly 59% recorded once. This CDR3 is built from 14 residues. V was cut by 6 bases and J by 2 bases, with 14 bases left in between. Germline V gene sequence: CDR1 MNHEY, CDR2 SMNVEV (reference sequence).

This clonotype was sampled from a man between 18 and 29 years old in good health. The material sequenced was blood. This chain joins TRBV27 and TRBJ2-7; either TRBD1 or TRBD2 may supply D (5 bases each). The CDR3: CASSSGTWAYEQYF. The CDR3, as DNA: TGTGCCAGCAGCTCCGGGACCTGGGCCTACGAGCAGTACTTC.